The rows below give T cell receptor beta chains drawn from one sample of a study of CD8 T cells in ankylosing spondylitis. Using its own MiXCR run on the 5' RACE reads, TCRdb lists one record per CDR3 protein. The data contain fewer than 550,000 distinct CDR3 sequences, approximately 5% of them seen just once; the ten biggest clones take up under 4.5%. The sample consisted of blood, either unsorted or a sorted T cell fraction (not recorded which). The receptors shown here come from a male donor with ankylosing spondylitis. CDR3s include the opening cysteine and the closing phenylalanine or tryptophan. D genes are given only for firm matches. Only some rows state a clone size, as once, few, many or a class for expanded clones.

DNA | CDR3 | D | V | length | J | size
TGTGCCAGCAGGGCTATGGACAGGGCTTGGGGATATAGCAATCAGCCCCAGCATTTT | CASRAMDRAWGYSNQPQHF | TRBD1 | TRBV6-1 | 19 | TRBJ1-5 | NA
TGCAGTGCCGAGACAGGCTGGGGAAACATTCAGTACTTC | CSAETGWGNIQYF | NA | TRBV20-1 | 13 | TRBJ2-4 | many
TGTGCCAGCAGCCTGGGACTAGCGGGAGTTACCGGGGAGCTGTTTTTT | CASSLGLAGVTGELFF | TRBD2 | TRBV7-9 | 16 | TRBJ2-2 | NA
TGTGCCAGCAGCTTAGGAGAGGCGTATTCACCCCTCCACTTT | CASSLGEAYSPLHF | NA | TRBV7-6 | 14 | TRBJ1-6 | many
TGTGCCAGCAGCGTAGCCGGGACAGGGGACCCTGAAGCTTTCTTT | CASSVAGTGDPEAFF | TRBD1 | TRBV9 | 15 | TRBJ1-1 | many
TGCGCCAGCAGCTTGGCCGAAATAACTAGCACAGATACGCAGTATTTT | CASSLAEITSTDTQYF | NA | TRBV5-1 | 16 | TRBJ2-3 | many
TGCAGTGCTAGAGATCGGGGGGGGAACACTGAAGCTTTCTTT | CSARDRGGNTEAFF | NA | TRBV20-1 | 14 | TRBJ1-1 | many
TGTGCCTGGAGCCAAGGGAGTTTTCATGGCTACACCTTC | CAWSQGSFHGYTF | NA | TRBV30 | 13 | TRBJ1-2 | many
TGTGCCAGCAGCTTAGTAGCGGGAGTTGTCGGGGAGCTGTTTTTT | CASSLVAGVVGELFF | TRBD2 | TRBV7-2 | 15 | TRBJ2-2 | few
TGCAGTGCTAGAGAGGGGTATGGCTACACCTTC | CSAREGYGYTF | NA | TRBV20-1 | 11 | TRBJ1-2 | many
TGCGCCAGCAGCCAGGAGGCAGCGGTGAGCAATCAGCCCCAGCATTTT | CASSQEAAVSNQPQHF | NA | TRBV4-1 | 16 | TRBJ1-5 | few
TGTGCCAGCAGCCAAGATCTCACTTCTGGAAACACCATATATTTT | CASSQDLTSGNTIYF | NA | TRBV4-2 | 15 | TRBJ1-3 | many
TGTGCCAGCAGTAACCTCCACAGGGGCACCCTCTATGGCTACACCTTC | CASSNLHRGTLYGYTF | TRBD1 | TRBV6-2/TRBV6-3 | 16 | TRBJ1-2 | NA
TGCAGTGCTAGAGGGTCAGGAAGGTACAATGAGCAGTTCTTC | CSARGSGRYNEQFF | NA | TRBV20-1 | 14 | TRBJ2-1 | NA
TGCGCCAGCAGCCCTAATCCCGGGACACCGGCGAATACGCAGTATTTT | CASSPNPGTPANTQYF | NA | TRBV4-3 | 16 | TRBJ2-3 | few
TGTGCCAGCAGTCCCCCCCCACTGGGGCAGTTCTTC | CASSPPPLGQFF | NA | TRBV12-3/TRBV12-4 | 12 | TRBJ2-1 | many
TGTGCCAGCAGCCACGGACTAGCGGGGGACAATGAGCAGTTCTTC | CASSHGLAGDNEQFF | TRBD2 | TRBV6-2/TRBV6-3 | 15 | TRBJ2-1 | many
TGCGCCAGCAGCTTCACTAGCGGCCACACAGATACGCAGTATTTT | CASSFTSGHTDTQYF | TRBD2 | TRBV5-1 | 15 | TRBJ2-3 | NA
TGTGCCAGCAGTGGCCCGGGGGGGAACGAGCAGTACTTC | CASSGPGGNEQYF | TRBD2 | TRBV3-1 | 13 | TRBJ2-7 | many
TGTGCCAGCAGCCAACCCGGAGTTTGGGCAACCGGGGAGCTGTTTTTT | CASSQPGVWATGELFF | NA | TRBV7-9 | 16 | TRBJ2-2 | many
TGCGCCAGCAGCCACAGGGTGGGCCAAGAGACCCAGTACTTC | CASSHRVGQETQYF | NA | TRBV4-3 | 14 | TRBJ2-5 | many
TGTGCCAGCACCCGGGACAGCTACTGGAATGAGCAGTTCTTC | CASTRDSYWNEQFF | TRBD1 | TRBV7-9 | 14 | TRBJ2-1 | few
TGCGCCAGCAGCTCGGGACAGGCGGGGACTAATGAAAAACTGTTTTTT | CASSSGQAGTNEKLFF | TRBD1 | TRBV5-1 | 16 | TRBJ1-4 | many
TGTGCCAGCAGTACGCAACAGGGGGGTGGCTACACCTTC | CASSTQQGGGYTF | TRBD1 | TRBV28 | 13 | TRBJ1-2 | NA
TGTGCCAGCAGCCCCCAGTCAGGCACGATCTATGGCTACACCTTC | CASSPQSGTIYGYTF | NA | TRBV2 | 15 | TRBJ1-2 | many
TGCGCCAGCAGCTTACAGGGGGCGACCACCGGGGAGCTGTTTTTT | CASSLQGATTGELFF | TRBD1 | TRBV5-1 | 15 | TRBJ2-2 | many
TGCGCCAGCAGCTGGGGAGTTGACAGGCCTCAAGAGACCCAGTACTTC | CASSWGVDRPQETQYF | NA | TRBV5-1 | 16 | TRBJ2-5 | many
TGTGCCAGCCGGACAGCTTACGAGCAGTACTTC | CASRTAYEQYF | NA | TRBV6-1 | 11 | TRBJ2-7 | many
TGTGCCAGCAGCGTTGTCGGAACCACTGAAGCTTTCTTT | CASSVVGTTEAFF | NA | TRBV9 | 13 | TRBJ1-1 | few
TGTGCCAGCAGCTTCGCATACGGGGCGGGTCAGCCCCAGCATTTT | CASSFAYGAGQPQHF | NA | TRBV7-8 | 15 | TRBJ1-5 | many
TGCGCCAGCGGTCAGGGTCGGGGCTACACCTTC | CASGQGRGYTF | NA | TRBV4-3 | 11 | TRBJ1-2 | NA
TGCAGCGTTGGACAGGGGAGCGGAGAGACCCAGTACTTC | CSVGQGSGETQYF | TRBD1 | TRBV29-1 | 13 | TRBJ2-5 | many
TGTGCCAGCAGCTTAGACTACAGAGGGAACTATGGCTACACCTTC | CASSLDYRGNYGYTF | NA | TRBV7-8 | 15 | TRBJ1-2 | many
TGTGCCAGCAGCTCACGGACAGGGCCCAATCAGCCCCAGCATTTT | CASSSRTGPNQPQHF | TRBD1 | TRBV7-2 | 15 | TRBJ1-5 | many
TGTGCCAGCAGCCAAGGTGCAGGGGTGAACATTCAGTACTTC | CASSQGAGVNIQYF | NA | TRBV4-2 | 14 | TRBJ2-4 | NA
TGCGCCAGCCGCCGGGACAGGGCCTACGAGCAGTACTTC | CASRRDRAYEQYF | TRBD1 | TRBV5-1 | 13 | TRBJ2-7 | many
TGTGCCTGGAGGGGGGGGACTAAGTATGGCTACACCTTC | CAWRGGTKYGYTF | NA | TRBV30 | 13 | TRBJ1-2 | many
TGCGCCAGCAGCATCGGGGGGGCCCTCTACAATGAGCAGTTCTTC | CASSIGGALYNEQFF | TRBD2 | TRBV5-1 | 15 | TRBJ2-1 | few
TGTGCCAGCAGCTTCGCACACGGGTGGGGGAACACTGAAGCTTTCTTT | CASSFAHGWGNTEAFF | NA | TRBV5-4 | 16 | TRBJ1-1 | NA
TGCGCCAGCAGCTTGGTGTATGGGGGGGGGCGAAGAAATGAGCAGTTCTTC | CASSLVYGGGRRNEQFF | NA | TRBV5-1 | 17 | TRBJ2-1 | many
TGTGCCAGCAGCCCCCCGGGACAGGGTGGTGGTGAGCAGTTCTTC | CASSPPGQGGGEQFF | TRBD1 | TRBV7-2 | 15 | TRBJ2-1 | many
TGCGCCAGCAGCCTGGGACTAGCGGGAGGGATGCATGAGCAGTTCTTC | CASSLGLAGGMHEQFF | TRBD2 | TRBV5-1 | 16 | TRBJ2-1 | many
TGTGCCATCAGTGAGCCAGGACGGGTGGCCGGGGAGCTGTTTTTT | CAISEPGRVAGELFF | NA | TRBV10-3 | 15 | TRBJ2-2 | many
TGCGCCAGCAGCTCCCGGGACCTAAGCGGCAATGAGCAGTTCTTC | CASSSRDLSGNEQFF | NA | TRBV5-1 | 15 | TRBJ2-1 | few
TGCGCCAGCAGCCGGCAGGGGAGTGGGAGCTCCTACGAGCAGTACTTC | CASSRQGSGSSYEQYF | NA | TRBV5-1 | 16 | TRBJ2-7 | many
TGTGCCAGCAGGACGGGACAGAGCAATCAGCCCCAGCATTTT | CASRTGQSNQPQHF | TRBD1 | TRBV27 | 14 | TRBJ1-5 | many
TGTGCCAGCAATGACATAGCGGATATTTACAATGAGCAGTTCTTC | CASNDIADIYNEQFF | NA | TRBV7-2 | 15 | TRBJ2-1 | many
TGCGCCAGCAGCCAAGCGGGCTCCTACGAGCAGTACTTC | CASSQAGSYEQYF | NA | TRBV4-1 | 13 | TRBJ2-7 | many
TGTGCCAGCAGTTCCCAACAGGTCTGGGGGGGAGGATATGGCTACACCTTC | CASSSQQVWGGGYGYTF | NA | TRBV27 | 17 | TRBJ1-2 | many
TGTGCCACCAGCGGGGTCGGGGCCAACGTCCTGACTTTC | CATSGVGANVLTF | NA | TRBV15 | 13 | TRBJ2-6 | many
TGTGCCAGCAGCTCTTACTTCCAAGATCAGCCCCAGCATTTT | CASSSYFQDQPQHF | NA | TRBV7-2 | 14 | TRBJ1-5 | many
TGTGCCAGTACCTACAGTGGATCACCCCTCCACTTT | CASTYSGSPLHF | NA | TRBV7-9 | 12 | TRBJ1-6 | many
TGCAGTGCTCCCAGGACAAACCATAACTCTGGCTACACCTTC | CSAPRTNHNSGYTF | NA | TRBV20-1 | 14 | TRBJ1-2 | many
TGTGCCACCGGGACAGGGGCCCTACAGGCTTCACCCCTCCACTTT | CATGTGALQASPLHF | TRBD1 | TRBV6-1 | 15 | TRBJ1-6 | NA
TGCAGTCCCCGCCTCGGGGCAAGAGTGGCTGATGGCTACACCTTC | CSPRLGARVADGYTF | NA | TRBV20-1 | 15 | TRBJ1-2 | few
TGTGCCAGCAGGGGAGAGGGTCGGGAGACCCAGTACTTC | CASRGEGRETQYF | NA | TRBV6-1 | 13 | TRBJ2-5 | NA
TGTGCCAGCAGCGTAGGGGGGGGCCGGGGAAACTACGAGCAGTACTTC | CASSVGGGRGNYEQYF | NA | TRBV9 | 16 | TRBJ2-7 | many
TGTGCCAGCAGCCAAGGGCACGGGAGGGGCAATCAGCCCCAGCATTTT | CASSQGHGRGNQPQHF | NA | TRBV4-2 | 16 | TRBJ1-5 | many
TGTGCCAGCAGGTTACTAGCGAGGCATGAGCAGTTCTTC | CASRLLARHEQFF | TRBD2 | TRBV7-9 | 13 | TRBJ2-1 | many